Described below is a single T cell receptor (beta chain) sequence and its context. Antigen specificity is unknown. These data come from a study of T-cell memory formation after mild COVID-19. Whole-study findings and limits: A second wave of clones peaked on day 37, and their SARS-CoV-2 specificity went unconfirmed.

TCRdb re-called the 5' RACE reads with MiXCR, one entry per CDR3 protein. The table lists 40,000 to 60,000 distinct CDR3 sequences, 7% to 8% of them singletons, with approximately 1.5% in the top ten. The source of this sequence is a man younger than 30 who had mild COVID-19 (a few samples of this study predate the infection). Cell type and time point are not known. The sample taken for sequencing was PBMCs or a T cell subset sorted from them (not recorded which).

The CDR3 sequence is CASSQDNRIFGRAKNIQYF. The CDR3 DNA sequence: TGCGCCAGCAGCCAAGATAACAGGATCTTCGGTAGGGCCAAAAACATTCAGTACTTC. The chain joins TRBV4-1 to TRBJ2-4, with a tentative D call TRBD1 (5 bases). The ends were cut back, 0 bases at V and 1 base at J, with 19 bases in the middle. The germline V gene has CDR1 MGHRA and CDR2 YSYEKL. The CDR3 has 19 residues.